The next 20 T cell receptor beta chains were all read from a single sample in a study of blood T cell repertoires in COVID-19 (dated by TCRdb to 2018 to 2021). The library was built by means of the immunoSEQ multiplex PCR assay. TCRdb holds this immuneACCESS table with in-frame rearrangements only. Some clones are missing; in checked studies, unresolved V genes explain under half, and the rest has no known cause. The sample contains 190,000 or so clones, 94% of them found a single time. The ten most abundant clones make up 0.6% to 0.9% of the sample. Sequenced sample: peripheral blood. Receptor source: a young man with COVID-19, enrolled during active disease.

The chain carries TRBV10-3 and TRBJ1-1; D gene ambiguous. There are 14 residues in the CDR3. The V and J ends lost 5 bases and 3 bases respectively, with 13 bases between them. The germline gives CDR1 ENHRY, CDR2 SYGVKD. CDR3 in amino acids: CAISSLGSYTEAFF. The CDR3 DNA reads TGTGCCATCAGTTCCTTGGGCAGTTACACTGAAGCTTTCTTT.

The chain joins TRBV4-1 to TRBJ1-5, with 7 bases identical to TRBD1. The germline V gene encodes CDR1 MGHRA and CDR2 YSYEKL. The CDR3 sequence is 18 residues long. Trimming removed 0 bases from V and 5 bases from J; junction bases left unmatched: 13. CDR3 amino acids: CASSQDSTPQGPDQPQHF. In DNA form, the CDR3 reads TGCGCCAGCAGCCAAGATTCGACCCCACAGGGGCCCGATCAGCCCCAGCATTTT.

The genes are TRBV23-1 and TRBJ1-1; the D is unclear. TRBV23-1 is an ORF for which the function is uncertain. V lost 2 bases, J lost 0 bases, and 4 bases lay in between. The CDR3 loop spans 13 amino acids. CDR3 nucleotide sequence: TGCGCCAGCAGTCAACCGGTGAACACTGAAGCTTTCTTT. Its translation: CASSQPVNTEAFF.

This CDR3 is CASRHAGTDQPQHF. The CDR3 DNA reads as TGTGCCAGCAGACACGCCGGGACAGATCAGCCCCAGCATTTT. J is TRBJ1-5 and V is TRBV11-2; 7 positions agree with TRBD1. In germline, CDR1 is SGHAT, CDR2 FQNNGV. Losses at the gene ends were 6 bases for V and 5 bases for J; bases not matched to a gene: 7. There are 14 residues in the CDR3.

This chain joins TRBV4-2 and TRBJ2-5; possible D gene TRBD2, 5 bases. The germline V gene encodes CDR1 LGHNA and CDR2 YNFKEQ. There are 14 residues in the CDR3. The V end was cut by 1 base, the J end by 2 bases, with 8 bases between. The CDR3 DNA sequence: TGTGCCAGCAGCCAAGGACTAAATCAAGAGACCCAGTACTTC. Translated, it gives CASSQGLNQETQYF.

The chain couples TRBV30 to TRBJ1-3; D is uncertain. Germline V CDR1 and CDR2: GTSNPN, SVGIG (reference sequence). The ends were cut back, 5 bases at V and 0 bases at J, with 14 bases in the middle. This CDR3 spans 15 amino acids. DNA for the CDR3: TGTGCCTGGGGCGCCCTAGGAGACTCTGGAAACACCATATATTTT. Its protein is CAWGALGDSGNTIYF.

The chain carries TRBV28 and TRBJ1-5, with D tentatively TRBD1 (6 bases). CDR3 length: 18 residues. Germline CDR1 MDHEN, CDR2 SYDVKM. Trimming took 6 bases from V and 2 from J, leaving 23 bases between them. This chain's CDR3 is CASSLGRLTGLGNQPQHF. The CDR3 bases are TGTGCCAGCAGCTTGGGCCGATTAACAGGGCTTGGCAATCAGCCCCAGCATTTT.

The gene calls are TRBV12-5 and TRBJ1-2; possible D gene TRBD1, 6 bases. Germline CDR1 reads LGHNT; CDR2 reads FRNRAP. This CDR3 is 15 amino acids long. Trimming took off 2 bases at V and 6 bases at J, with 16 bases between the two ends. The CDR3 DNA is TGTGCTAGTGGTTTGTCCCAAGGGGGGGCTCATGGCTACACCTTC. Translating it yields CASGLSQGGAHGYTF.

The J gene is TRBJ2-3, the V gene TRBV6-1, with a tentative D call TRBD2 (5 bases). Germline CDR1 MNHNS, CDR2 SASEGT. V dropped 2 bases and J dropped 0 bases, with 9 bases sitting between them. The CDR3 contains 15 residues. The CDR3 bases are TGTGCCAGCAGTGAATTGGCGGGTAGCACAGATACGCAGTATTTT. This encodes CASSELAGSTDTQYF.

The chain carries TRBV9 and TRBJ1-5; no clear D. This CDR3 has 13 residues. The V end lost 0 bases, the J end lost 4 bases, and 5 bases lay between the germline ends. The germline V gene has CDR1 SGDLS and CDR2 YYNGEE. CDR3 in amino acids: CASSVEANQPQHF. CDR3 DNA sequence: TGTGCCAGCAGCGTAGAAGCTAATCAGCCCCAGCATTTT.

This chain connects TRBV19 to TRBJ1-3; 8 bases agree with TRBD1. V shed 6 bases and J 4 bases; nucleotides not matched to a gene: 5. Germline V gene sequence: CDR1 LNHDA, CDR2 SQIVND (reference sequence). The CDR3 runs to 14 residues. CDR3 amino acids: CASSRTGMGNTIYF. CDR3 DNA: TGTGCCAGTAGCCGGACAGGGATGGGAAACACCATATATTTT.

This clone was detected only a few times. Other DNA sequences in the sample encode the same CDR3. The chain joins TRBV6-5 to TRBJ2-5, with D perhaps matching TRBD1 (5 bases). The V end was cut by 4 bases, the J end by 4 bases, with 10 bases between. The CDR3 has 13 amino acids. The germline CDR1 and CDR2 sequences are MNHEY and SVGAGI. The CDR3 reads CASSSRVPETQYF. CDR3 DNA: TGTGCCAGCAGTTCCAGGGTTCCAGAGACCCAGTACTTC.

The V and J genes are TRBV10-1 and TRBJ2-1; 11 bases fit TRBD1. Germline V CDR1 and CDR2: WNHNN, SYGVQD (reference sequence). J lost 5 bases, V lost 5 bases, and 5 bases had no gene match. The CDR3 has 15 amino acids. The CDR3 reads CASSPGQGANNEQFF. The CDR3 DNA is TGCGCCAGCAGTCCCGGACAGGGGGCTAACAATGAGCAGTTCTTC.

The chain joins TRBV27 to TRBJ2-2; D is possibly TRBD1 (5 bases). This CDR3 comprises 15 residues. V gave up 5 bases and J gave up 2 bases, with 12 bases separating them. Germline CDR1 reads MNHEY; CDR2 reads SMNVEV (reference sequence). CDR3: CASSPQTANTGELFF. In nucleotides, the CDR3 is TGTGCCAGCAGTCCCCAGACAGCTAACACCGGGGAGCTGTTTTTT.

Written as DNA, the CDR3 is TGTGCCAGCAGCCAAGGCGGCGGCTCTGGAAACACCATATATTTT. Translated, it gives CASSQGGGSGNTIYF. This sequence joins TRBV3-1 (or the pseudogene TRBV3-2) and TRBJ1-3; D ambiguous. V was pared by 1 base and J by 0 bases, with 7 bases between. Germline V gene sequence: CDR1 LGHDT, CDR2 YNNKEL (reference sequence). CDR3 length: 15 residues.

CDR3 nucleotides: TGTGCCAGCAGTTTAAGAGGGCGGAACACTGAAGCTTTCTTT. It is translated as CASSLRGRNTEAFF. The rearrangement links TRBV27 to TRBJ1-1, with D unresolved. Trimming shortened V by 2 bases and J by 1 base, and 8 bases separated the two germline ends. The CDR3 runs 14 residues. Germline loops: CDR1 MNHEY, CDR2 SMNVEV (reference sequence).

CDR3 residues: CSVGGSGQGPYEQYF. In DNA, the CDR3 is TGCAGCGTCGGCGGGTCCGGACAGGGCCCCTACGAGCAGTACTTC. The rearrangement joins TRBV29-1 to TRBJ2-7; 8 bases line up with TRBD1. Germline V gives CDR1 SQVTM, CDR2 ANQGSEA. The V and J ends lost 6 bases and 2 bases, in that order; junction bases with no gene match: 12. This CDR3 spans 15 amino acids.

The chain recombines TRBV25-1 with TRBJ2-3, with TRBD2 matching over 13 bases. Germline-derived CDR1 and CDR2 are MGHDK and SYGVNS. Trimming at V came to 3 bases and at J to 5 bases, leaving 5 bases not matched to a gene. The CDR3 covers 16 residues. In DNA, the CDR3 is TGTGCCAGCAGTGATGGACTAGCGGGGGACCTAGATACGCAGTATTTT. Translation gives CASSDGLAGDLDTQYF.

The rearrangement uses TRBV4-1 and TRBJ1-1; a possible D gene is TRBD1 (6 bases). V dropped 0 bases and J dropped 6 bases, with 14 bases sitting between them. CDR1 MGHRA and CDR2 YSYEKL come from the germline V gene. This CDR3 comprises 15 residues. The CDR3 DNA follows: TGCGCCAGCAGCCAAGAAGCACAGGGAGGGTCTGAAGCTTTCTTT. Its translation: CASSQEAQGGSEAFF.

The chain uses TRBV27 and TRBJ2-5; the match to TRBD2 covers 8 bases. The CDR3 covers 18 residues. Germline V lookup: CDR1 MNHEY, CDR2 SMNVEV (reference sequence). J gave up 5 bases and V 8 bases, and 22 bases lay outside the gene matches. CDR3 DNA: TGTGCCAGCCCCCCCCACCCGGGGGGGCCGGTCGGCCTCGAGACCCAGTACTTC. This gives the protein CASPPHPGGPVGLETQYF.